Below, 8 T cell receptor beta chains from the same sample are listed, as sequenced in a study of response to subunit inactivated influenza vaccine. MiXCR, applied by TCRdb to the RT-PCR reads, yields one record per CDR3 protein. This repertoire shows 500,000 to 550,000 distinct CDR3 sequences, under 8.5% found once; its top ten account for about 12%. The sample was PBMCs from blood, taken approximately 25 months after vaccination. Receptors were obtained from a man aged 45 to 75 who received an inactivated influenza vaccine.

CDR3: CASSHEGGDLSYEQYF. The CDR3 nucleotides read TGTGCCAGCAGCCACGAGGGCGGGGACTTATCCTACGAGCAGTACTTC. This chain joins TRBV3-1 and TRBJ2-7, with D perhaps matching TRBD2 (6 bases). Germline values: CDR1 LGHDT, CDR2 YNNKEL (reference sequence). The CDR3 has 16 amino acids. Trimming took 3 bases from V and 1 from J, leaving 16 bases between them.

This clonotype was counted many times. The chain combines TRBV3-1 with TRBJ2-5; D tentatively reads TRBD1 or TRBD2 (6 bases each). Germline assignment: CDR1 LGHDT and CDR2 YNNKEL (reference sequence). V dropped 4 bases and J dropped 4 bases, with 16 bases sitting between them. The CDR3 extends over 15 amino acids. The CDR3 protein is CASSLKQGGAETQYF. For the CDR3, the DNA is TGTGCCAGCAGCCTTAAACAGGGAGGTGCAGAGACCCAGTACTTC.

The rearrangement joins TRBV5-1 to TRBJ2-2, with D perhaps matching TRBD1 (5 bases). CDR3 length: 14 residues. Trimming removed 5 bases at V and 2 bases at J, with 10 bases between. Germline V lookup: CDR1 SGHRS, CDR2 YFSETQ. The CDR3 here is CASRQGPNTGELFF. CDR3 in DNA: TGCGCCAGCAGGCAGGGCCCCAACACCGGGGAGCTGTTTTTT.

With respect to this clonotype: Given a much more abundant clone one base away, this may be a read error. The rearrangement uses TRBV20-1 and TRBJ1-1; D gene ambiguous. The CDR3 consists of 14 residues. Per germline, CDR1 DFQATT and CDR2 SNEGSKA (reference sequence). Trimming pared 5 bases from V and 10 bases from J, leaving 23 bases between. CDR3 sequence (DNA): TGCAGTGCTTTTACCGCTAACCTAGACGCTGGAGCTTTCTTT. This translates into CSAFTANLDAGAFF.

The V gene is TRBV6-2 or TRBV6-3, the J gene TRBJ2-7; 11 nucleotides match TRBD1. The CDR3 length is 17 residues. J was trimmed by 1 base and V by 2 bases; bases with no gene match: 7. Germline CDR1 is MNHEY and CDR2 is SVGEGT. This chain's CDR3 is CASSYPIGTGGSYEQYF. The DNA of the CDR3 is TGTGCCAGCAGTTACCCCATCGGGACAGGGGGATCCTACGAGCAGTACTTC.

In this sample, this clonotype turned up many times. The genes are TRBV12-3 or TRBV12-4 and TRBJ2-1; D unresolved. The V gene lost 7 bases and the J gene lost 4 bases, with 17 bases spanning the gap. This CDR3 is built from 15 residues. The CDR3 sequence: CASNPSGRIYNEQFF. CDR3 bases: TGTGCCAGCAACCCTTCCGGACGGATTTACAATGAGCAGTTCTTC.

This clonotype was counted between two and nine times. The J gene is TRBJ2-2, the V gene TRBV5-1; 11 bases are shared with TRBD1. After removal of 0 bases from V and 2 bases from J, the junction contained 3 bases not matched to a gene. Germline lookup yields CDR1 SGHRS and CDR2 YFSETQ. The CDR3 loop spans 17 amino acids. As DNA, the CDR3 is TGCGCCAGCAGCTTGGCTGGGACAGGGGGAAACACCGGGGAGCTGTTTTTT. It encodes CASSLAGTGGNTGELFF.

This clonotype has more than one count but fewer than ten. The rearrangement uses TRBV13 and TRBJ2-1, with D uncertain. V lost 3 bases and J lost 10, with 7 bases in between. Germline assignment: CDR1 PRHDT and CDR2 FYEKMQ (reference sequence). This CDR3 spans 11 amino acids. In DNA, the CDR3 is TGTGCCAGCAGCTTTGGCAGAGAGCAGTTCTTC. It translates to CASSFGREQFF.